This entry is about one T cell receptor beta chain. The record originates from a study of blood T cell repertoires in COVID-19. This CDR3 region has 14 residues. Looked up from germline, CDR1 is SGHRS and CDR2 is YFSETQ. V lost 4 bases to trimming and J lost 5 bases, with 16 bases between them. The table came from immunoSEQ multiplex PCR; TCRdb's copy has only in-frame clones and leaves some out. In the table there are some 68,000 clones, 90% of which are singletons. Sequences were obtained from peripheral blood. The clonotype comes from a man aged 45-65 years with COVID-19, enrolled during active disease. The rearrangement uses TRBV5-1 and TRBJ2-7; the D gene is possibly TRBD2 (5 bases). CDR3 residues: CASSVLAARDEQYF. The CDR3, as DNA: TGCGCCAGCAGCGTTCTTGCCGCGCGGGACGAGCAGTACTTC.